The 9 T cell receptor beta chains below were found in one sample sequenced in a study of T cells in Graves' hyperthyroidism and ophthalmopathy. TCR beta CDR3 sequences were amplified from RNA transcripts. TCR CDR3 underwent first-round RT-PCR with the HTBI primer set. TCRdb reprocessed the multiplex PCR reads with MiXCR, giving one entry per CDR3 protein. The repertoire holds 450,000 to 650,000 distinct CDR3 sequences, with approximately 15% as singletons. The sample taken for sequencing was blood. These receptors were obtained from a woman under 30 with Graves' ophthalmopathy.

This clonotype occurred a few times. The rearrangement uses TRBV10-3 and TRBJ1-5; the D gene is possibly TRBD1 (5 bases). The V gene's germline CDR1 is ENHRY and CDR2 SYGVKD. V lost 0 bases to trimming and J lost 9 bases, with 18 bases between them. The CDR3 contains 16 residues. The CDR3 reads CAISESRVGRVGPQHF. The CDR3 DNA follows: TGTGCCATCAGTGAGTCCAGGGTAGGGCGGGTAGGGCCCCAGCATTTT.

This clonotype was observed a handful of times. Mismatch with germline at one junction end may stem from a read error. The CDR3 loop reads CASSYLPAGASYNEQFF. In DNA, the CDR3 is TGCGCCAGCAGCTACCTTCCAGCGGGAGCTTCGTACAATGAGCAGTTCTTC. The chain is built from TRBV11-2 and TRBJ2-1; TRBD2 aligns across 8 bases. There are 17 residues in the CDR3. Per the germline V gene, CDR1 is SGHAT and CDR2 is FQNNGV.

This rearrangement joins TRBV4-2 to TRBJ1-1; D perhaps matches TRBD1 (5 bases). Trimming shortened V by 4 bases and J by 1 base, and 19 bases separated the two germline ends. The CDR3 totals 17 residues. Germline assignment: CDR1 LGHNA and CDR2 YNFKEQ. DNA of the CDR3: TGTGCCAGCAGCCCTCCGGGAGGGGTCGGGGGGAACACTGAAGCTTTCTTT. Its translation is CASSPPGGVGGNTEAFF.

This clonotype was picked up many times. V gene TRBV30 combines with J gene TRBJ2-3; unclear D gene. V gave up 0 bases and J gave up 6 bases, with 10 bases separating them. This CDR3 spans 13 amino acids. CDR1 GTSNPN and CDR2 SVGIG come from the germline V gene (reference sequence). The CDR3 DNA sequence: TGTGCCTGGAGTGTACTCTCTTGGGATACGCAGTATTTT. It codes for CAWSVLSWDTQYF.

This chain uses TRBV2 with TRBJ2-7; 10 bases map to TRBD1. This CDR3 region has 15 residues. Trimming cost V 2 bases and J 4 bases; bases outside gene matches: 5. Germline V gene data show CDR1 as SNHLY and CDR2 as FYNNEI. Here the CDR3 reads CASSESRGQGYEQYF. The CDR3 nucleotides read TGTGCCAGCAGTGAAAGCCGGGGACAGGGGTACGAGCAGTACTTC.

The CDR3 DNA follows: TGTGCCAGCAGCCAAGATAAAACGGGAGGGCCTACCGTTACGCAGTATTTT. Protein: CASSQDKTGGPTVTQYF. The chain has TRBV4-2 and TRBJ2-3; 8 bases are a match to TRBD2. With V trimmed by 0 bases and J by 8 bases, 13 bases remained unmatched. Germline CDR1 is LGHNA and CDR2 is YNFKEQ. This CDR3 has 17 amino acids.

The V call is TRBV7-2, the J call TRBJ1-5, with a weak D call TRBD1 (6 bases). The length of the CDR3 is 15 residues. V was trimmed by 6 bases and J by 2 bases, leaving 14 bases between them. CDR1 and CDR2 from the germline V gene are SGHTA and FQGNSA. CDR3 residues: CASSVVGGRNQPQHF. CDR3 in DNA: TGTGCCAGCAGTGTCGTCGGGGGGCGCAATCAGCCCCAGCATTTT.

This chain uses TRBV19 with TRBJ2-1; the match to TRBD2 covers 10 bases. Trimming removed 1 base from V and 8 bases from J; junction bases left unmatched: 5. Germline CDR1 reads LNHDA; CDR2 reads SQIVND (reference sequence). The CDR3 loop spans 15 amino acids. CDR3 region: CASSIGSTSGYEQFF. CDR3 bases: TGTGCCAGTAGTATAGGGTCGACTAGCGGGTATGAGCAGTTCTTC. The full variable domain, in which reference TRBV19 and TRBJ2-1 provide the parts outside the CDR3, is DGGITQSPKYLFRKEGQNVTLSCEQNLNHDAMYWYRQDPGQGLRLIYYSQIVNDFQKGDIAEGYSVSREKKESFPLTVTSAQKNPTAFYLCASSIGSTSGYEQFFGPGTRLTVL.

This clonotype was recorded many times. This chain connects TRBV20-1 to TRBJ2-3; the D is unclear. The CDR3 sequence is 12 residues long. The germline CDR1 and CDR2 sequences are DFQATT and SNEGSKA (reference sequence). V dropped 6 bases and J dropped 2 bases, with 9 bases sitting between them. The DNA for the CDR3 is TGCAGTGCCCGCCCTCTCACAGATACGCAGTATTTT. It encodes CSARPLTDTQYF.